This TCR beta chain was sequenced during a study of graft-versus-host responses after intestinal transplantation. This CDR3 comprises 15 residues. Looked up from germline, CDR1 is SGDLS and CDR2 is YYNGEE. Trimming took off 4 bases at V and 0 bases at J, with 10 bases between the two ends. As concerns this clone: Its cognate antigen is unknown.

TCRdb's table, derived via immunoSEQ multiplex PCR, lists solely in-frame clones and lacks some. The table shows some 130,000 clones, with roughly 96% occurring only once. Notes on the study in general: In patients with graft-donor T cell macrochimerism, allograft graft-versus-host to host-versus-graft clonal ratios were high.

The chain has TRBV9 and TRBJ2-2; D unclear. Here the sequenced sample was unstimulated CD8+ T cells sorted from spleen or lymph node cells, taken before intestinal transplant. The clonotype was recovered from a human donor who received an intestinal transplant. CDR3 in DNA: TGTGCCAGCAGCCCAGGCGGCTCGAACACCGGGGAGCTGTTTTTT. It codes for CASSPGGSNTGELFF.